Presented here are 21 T cell receptor beta chains from one specimen sequenced in a study of identical twins. TCRdb reprocessed the 5' RACE reads via MiXCR and lists one record per CDR3 protein. Among 500,000 to 700,000 distinct CDR3 sequences, under 8.5% were seen once, and the ten largest hold 1.5% to 2%. This sample was also put to use in a study of yellow fever vaccine responses in identical twins.

The specimen sequenced was PBMCs. The receptor set was obtained from a woman between 18 and 30 years old in good health.

This clonotype showed up many times. The V gene is TRBV7-2, the J gene TRBJ1-1; D is ambiguous. This CDR3 region has 12 residues. V gave up 3 bases and J gave up 2 bases, with 4 bases separating them. The V gene's germline CDR1 is SGHTA and CDR2 FQGNSA. This chain's CDR3 is CASSFINTEAFF. The CDR3, as DNA: TGTGCCAGCAGCTTTATCAACACTGAAGCTTTCTTT.

The chain has TRBV12-3 or TRBV12-4 and TRBJ2-7, with a weak D call TRBD2 (6 bases). This CDR3 is 14 amino acids long. Trimming removed 6 bases at V and 3 bases at J, with 15 bases between. CDR3: CASSEGTGFYEQYV. CDR3 nucleotide sequence: TGTGCCAGCAGCGAAGGGACTGGGTTCTACGAGCAGTACGTC.

This clonotype was seen only a few times. The chain uses TRBV7-9 and TRBJ1-1; D is unclear. The V and J ends lost 2 bases and 6 bases respectively, with 4 bases between them. Germline V gene lookup returns CDR1 SEHNR and CDR2 FQNEAQ (reference sequence). This CDR3 has 11 residues. CDR3 protein: CASSLTAEAFF. DNA for the CDR3: TGTGCCAGCAGCTTAACAGCTGAAGCTTTCTTT.

Comments on this clonotype: Its ends do not fully match the called genes, so a read error is possible. The chain has TRBV24-1 and TRBJ1-5, with no clear D. The CDR3 spans 14 residues. CDR1 is KGHDR and CDR2 is SFDVKD in the germline V gene. CDR3 in amino acids: CATSETISNQPEHF. The CDR3 nucleotides read TGTGCCACCAGTGAGACAATTAGCAATCAGCCCGAGCATTTT.

The genes are TRBV7-6 and TRBJ2-7; no definite D call. This CDR3 spans 14 amino acids. V lost 3 bases and J lost 3, with 12 bases in between. Per the germline V gene, CDR1 is SGHVS and CDR2 is FNYEAQ. The CDR3 spells CASSFGRRGYEQYF. Written as DNA, the CDR3 is TGTGCCAGCAGCTTCGGTAGAAGAGGCTACGAGCAGTACTTC.

V is TRBV12-3 or TRBV12-4 and J is TRBJ2-5; no clear D gene. Gene TRBJ2-1 matches the end of the DNA better, so the J call may be wrong. The CDR3 spans 13 residues. The CDR3 DNA is TGTGCCAGCAGTTTAGGTTCGAAAGAGACCCAGTTCTTC. Encoded protein: CASSLGSKETQFF.

This clonotype was seen more than once but under ten times. V gene TRBV29-1 combines with J gene TRBJ2-1, with TRBD2 matching over 9 bases. CDR1 is SQVTM and CDR2 is ANQGSEA in the germline V gene. This CDR3 contains 13 residues. The junction had 8 bases not matched to a gene; V was cut back by 6 bases and J by 8 bases. CDR3 bases: TGCAGCGTGGGGACTAGCAGTAGGGATGAGCAGTTCTTC. Translated, it gives CSVGTSSRDEQFF.

In this sample, this clonotype turned up a few times. The V and J genes are TRBV6-1 and TRBJ1-1; 10 nucleotides agree with TRBD1. CDR3 length: 16 residues. Unmatched junction bases numbered 11, after V lost 6 bases and J lost 4 bases. Germline-derived CDR1 and CDR2 are MNHNS and SASEGT. The CDR3 region has the DNA TGTGCCAGCAGCCCGGGACAGGGGAAGATGGTCACTGAAGCTTTCTTT. This codes for CASSPGQGKMVTEAFF.

This chain joins TRBV5-6 and TRBJ2-7; 7 nucleotides agree with TRBD2. CDR1 is SGHDT, CDR2 YYEEEE, per germline. The CDR3 consists of 12 residues. The V segment lost 4 bases and the J segment 6 bases; nucleotides outside the gene matches: 4. CDR3 residues: CASSRGTIEQYF. The CDR3 region has the DNA TGTGCCAGCAGCCGTGGGACTATCGAGCAGTACTTC.

The rearrangement joins TRBV4-1 to TRBJ2-7; D may be TRBD2 (5 bases). From germline, CDR1 is MGHRA and CDR2 YSYEKL. V lost 0 bases to trimming and J lost 6 bases, with 15 bases between them. The CDR3 totals 15 residues. The CDR3 reads CASSQDSSGGREQYV. The CDR3 nucleotides read TGCGCCAGCAGCCAAGATTCTTCCGGAGGACGCGAGCAGTACGTC.

A few counts support this clonotype. The V gene is TRBV6-4, the J gene TRBJ1-1; possible D gene TRBD1, 5 bases. V gave up 3 bases and J gave up 0 bases, with 11 bases separating them. Germline CDR1 reads MRHNA; CDR2 reads SNTAGT. The CDR3 contains 15 residues. CDR3 DNA: TGTGCCAGCAGTGATTCCCGGACATTGAACACTGAAGCTTTCTTT. Protein sequence: CASSDSRTLNTEAFF.

This clonotype was picked up a small number of times. This chain connects TRBV6-2 or TRBV6-3 to TRBJ2-1; 9 bases line up with TRBD2. This CDR3 region has 14 residues. The V and J ends lost 8 bases and 8 bases, in that order; junction bases with no gene match: 10. Germline-derived CDR1 and CDR2 are MNHEY and SVGEGT. CDR3 amino acids: CASGRLAGRYEQFF. In DNA form, the CDR3 reads TGTGCCAGCGGGCGGCTAGCGGGGAGGTATGAGCAGTTCTTC.

At least ten counts were recorded for this clonotype. This chain connects TRBV7-2 to TRBJ2-1; 9 bases fit TRBD2. Trimming at V came to 5 bases and at J to 1 base, leaving 3 bases not matched to a gene. The CDR3 has 15 amino acids. CDR1 SGHTA and CDR2 FQGNSA come from the germline V gene. CDR3 nucleotide sequence: TGTGCCAGCAGCCGACTAGCGGTATCCTACAATGAGCAGTTCTTC. It translates to CASSRLAVSYNEQFF. The complete variable domain, with remaining parts taken from reference TRBV7-2 and TRBJ2-1, reads GAGVSQSPSNKVTEKGKDVELRCDPISGHTALYWYRQSLGQGLEFLIYFQGNSAPDKSGLPSDRFSAERTGGSVSTLTIQRTQQEDSAVYLCASSRLAVSYNEQFFGPGTRLTVL.

A few counts support this clonotype. The CDR3 protein is CASSYGGDLSGVTDTQYF. DNA of the CDR3: TGTGCCAGCAGTTACGGGGGGGACCTAAGCGGGGTCACAGATACGCAGTATTTT. V and J are TRBV6-5 and TRBJ2-3; 7 bases map to TRBD2. The V segment lost 2 bases and the J segment 2 bases; nucleotides outside the gene matches: 13. The CDR3 loop spans 18 amino acids. Germline CDR1 is MNHEY and CDR2 is SVGAGI.

This clonotype was seen only a few times. V usage is TRBV11-2 and J usage is TRBJ2-3, with TRBD2 matching over 10 bases. The germline gives CDR1 SGHAT, CDR2 FQNNGV. Trimming at V came to 1 base and at J to 0 bases, leaving 7 bases not matched to a gene. The CDR3 has 18 amino acids. CDR3: CASSLGILAGASTDTQYF. The CDR3 DNA reads TGTGCCAGCAGCTTAGGTATCCTAGCGGGGGCTAGCACAGATACGCAGTATTTT.

The sample holds many counts of this clonotype. The chain employs TRBV20-1 and TRBJ2-7; 9 bases are a match to TRBD2. This CDR3 spans 13 amino acids. Trimming cost V 3 bases and J 2 bases; bases outside gene matches: 2. The germline CDR1 and CDR2 sequences are DFQATT and SNEGSKA (reference sequence). The chain's CDR3 is CSARTSGTYEQYF. DNA of the CDR3: TGCAGTGCTAGGACTAGCGGAACCTACGAGCAGTACTTC.

This clonotype was seen repeatedly, ten times or more. This chain joins TRBV5-1 and TRBJ2-1; maybe TRBD2 (6 bases). Trimming removed 5 bases at V and 9 bases at J, with 24 bases between. Per the germline V gene, CDR1 is SGHRS and CDR2 is YFSETQ. The CDR3 contains 16 residues. CDR3 coding DNA: TGCGCCAGCAGTTCGCCTTTAGCGGCACGGCGAGGTGAGCAGTTCTTC. As protein: CASSSPLAARRGEQFF.

V usage is TRBV18 and J usage is TRBJ2-7; D not certain. V was cut by 3 bases and J by 5 bases, with 5 bases left in between. CDR3 size: 11 residues. Germline loops: CDR1 KGHSH, CDR2 LQKENI. In DNA, the CDR3 is TGTGCCAGCTCACCTATCGACGAGCAGTACGTC. Its translation is CASSPIDEQYV.

This rearrangement joins TRBV9 to TRBJ2-7, with 10 bases aligning to TRBD2. Germline V gene data show CDR1 as SGDLS and CDR2 as YYNGEE. With V trimmed by 1 base and J by 2 bases, 3 bases remained unmatched. The CDR3 is 15 residues long. The CDR3 DNA sequence: TGTGCCAGCAGCGTAATAGCGGGAGGCCCCTACGAGCAGTACTTC. Translated: CASSVIAGGPYEQYF.

J is TRBJ2-2 and V is TRBV20-1; 9 nucleotides align to TRBD2. Unmatched junction bases numbered 8, after V lost 2 bases and J lost 4 bases. Per germline, CDR1 DFQATT and CDR2 SNEGSKA (reference sequence). The CDR3 consists of 16 residues. CDR3 nucleotides: TGCAGTGCTAGAATTAGCGGGAGTGGTATCACCGGGGAGCTGTTTTTT. This sequence encodes CSARISGSGITGELFF.

The chain has TRBV28 and TRBJ2-2; unclear D gene. The CDR3 extends over 15 amino acids. V dropped 2 bases and J dropped 1 base, with 8 bases sitting between them. Germline values: CDR1 MDHEN, CDR2 SYDVKM. The CDR3 DNA reads as TGTGCCAGCAGTTTACCTACAAGGAACACCGGGGAGCTGTTTTTT. Protein product: CASSLPTRNTGELFF.